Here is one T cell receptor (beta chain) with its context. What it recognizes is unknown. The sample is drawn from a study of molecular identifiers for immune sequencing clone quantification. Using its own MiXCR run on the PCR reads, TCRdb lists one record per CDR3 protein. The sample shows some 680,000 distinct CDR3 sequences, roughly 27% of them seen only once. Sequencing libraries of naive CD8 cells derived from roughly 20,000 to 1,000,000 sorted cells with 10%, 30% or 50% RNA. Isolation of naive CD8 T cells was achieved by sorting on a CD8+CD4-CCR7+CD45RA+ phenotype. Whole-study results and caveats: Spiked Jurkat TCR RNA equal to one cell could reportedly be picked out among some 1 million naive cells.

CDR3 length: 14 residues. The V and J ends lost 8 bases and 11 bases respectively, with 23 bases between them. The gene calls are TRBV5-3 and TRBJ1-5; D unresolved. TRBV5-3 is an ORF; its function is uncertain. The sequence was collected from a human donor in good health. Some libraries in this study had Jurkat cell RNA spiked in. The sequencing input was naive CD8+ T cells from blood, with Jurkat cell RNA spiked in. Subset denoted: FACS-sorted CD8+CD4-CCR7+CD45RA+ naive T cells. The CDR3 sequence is CASSPRTSGGSQHF. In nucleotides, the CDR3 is TGTGCCAGCAGTCCCCGGACCTCCGGAGGGTCCCAGCATTTT.